The 9 T cell receptor beta chains listed next were all sequenced from one sample in a study of identical twins. Each CDR3 protein is one row after TCRdb ran MiXCR on the 5' RACE reads. The sample shows around 510,000 distinct CDR3 sequences, roughly an eighth of them seen only once. These data were likewise used in another study, on yellow fever vaccine responses in identical twins.

Sequenced: CD4+ T cells sorted from blood. Every receptor here comes from a woman under 30 in good health.

This clonotype was detected only a few times. The chain links TRBV4-3 to TRBJ2-2; D is unresolved. Germline CDR1 is LGHNA and CDR2 is YSLEER. V lost 0 bases to trimming and J lost 4 bases, with 6 bases between them. This CDR3 is built from 14 residues. CDR3 DNA sequence: TGCGCCAGCAGCCAAGATTGGGCCACCGGGGAGCTGTTTTTT. Translation gives CASSQDWATGELFF.

At least ten counts were recorded for this clonotype. J is TRBJ1-2 and V is TRBV29-1, with 8 bases lining up with TRBD1. V trimming: 4 bases; J trimming: 4 bases; junction bases outside the gene matches: 5. The V gene's germline CDR1 is SQVTM and CDR2 ANQGSEA. The CDR3 contains 13 residues. Written as DNA, the CDR3 is TGCAGCGTTGGGGAGACAGGGGCCTATGGCTACACCTTC. Translated, it gives CSVGETGAYGYTF.

The J gene is TRBJ2-5, the V gene TRBV6-2 or TRBV6-3, with 10 bases aligning to TRBD1. CDR1 is MNHEY, CDR2 SVGEGT, per germline. The CDR3 has 16 residues. J lost 4 bases, V lost 5 bases, and 10 bases had no gene match. DNA of the CDR3: TGTGCCAGCAGTCACCGGGACAGGGGAAAGGGAGAGACCCAGTACTTC. Encoded protein: CASSHRDRGKGETQYF.

This clonotype appeared a few times. V usage is TRBV6-2 or TRBV6-3 and J usage is TRBJ2-7; TRBD2 aligns across 12 bases. V shed 6 bases, J shed 3 bases, and the junction held 6 bases outside the gene matches. Germline V CDR1 and CDR2: MNHEY, SVGEGT. The CDR3 has 15 residues. CDR3 DNA: TGTGCCAGCAGGACGACTAGCGGGAGCTTCTACGAGCAGTACTTC. This translates into CASRTTSGSFYEQYF.

V and J are TRBV7-2 and TRBJ2-7, with a weak D call TRBD2 (5 bases). Trimming shortened V by 1 base and J by 3 bases, and 13 bases separated the two germline ends. The length of the CDR3 is 15 residues. CDR1 SGHTA and CDR2 FQGNSA come from the germline V gene. CDR3 residues: CASSLDRAAIYEQYF. Written as DNA, the CDR3 is TGTGCCAGCAGCTTAGATCGAGCGGCCATCTACGAGCAGTACTTC.

The chain carries TRBV7-6 and TRBJ2-3; 9 bases are a match to TRBD2. The CDR3 runs to 16 residues. The V segment lost 6 bases and the J segment 1 base; nucleotides outside the gene matches: 8. Germline assignment: CDR1 SGHVS and CDR2 FNYEAQ. CDR3 DNA: TGTGCCAGCAGTCTGATTAGCGGGGGAGGCACAGATACGCAGTATTTT. Protein sequence: CASSLISGGGTDTQYF.

DNA for the CDR3: TGTGCCAGCAGTGTCGGGACACCTAGCAATCAGCCCCAGCATTTT. Encoded protein: CASSVGTPSNQPQHF. The V call is TRBV28, the J call TRBJ1-5; D might be TRBD1 (6 bases). Trimming stripped 5 bases from V and 0 bases from J, with 11 bases between. Germline V CDR1 and CDR2: MDHEN, SYDVKM. The CDR3 runs 15 residues.

The sample holds a few counts of this clonotype. V gene TRBV30 combines with J gene TRBJ2-3, with a weak D call TRBD2 (5 bases). Germline assignment: CDR1 GTSNPN and CDR2 SVGIG (reference sequence). Trimming left V 1 base short and J 6 bases short, with 11 bases between. There are 13 residues in the CDR3. The DNA for the CDR3 is TGTGCCTGGAGTGCCGGAGGTTCTGATACGCAGTATTTT. Encoded protein: CAWSAGGSDTQYF.

V is TRBV6-1 and J is TRBJ1-4; D unresolved. V lost 2 bases, J lost 7 bases, and 2 bases lay in between. Germline CDR1 is MNHNS and CDR2 is SASEGT. This CDR3 has 11 amino acids. CDR3 coding DNA: TGTGCCAGCAGTGAATTTGAAAAACTGTTTTTT. Translation gives CASSEFEKLFF.